The next 14 T cell receptor beta chains were all read from a single sample in a study of cytomegalovirus exposure and HLA in healthy donors. The repertoire was sequenced with immunoSEQ multiplex PCR; TCRdb's copy has only in-frame clones and lacks some. The sample consists of tens of thousands of clones, approximately 95% of them appearing once. The sequenced sample was PBMCs. Receptors originate from a man aged 18-30 years in good health and CMV-seronegative.

The chain combines TRBV18 with TRBJ1-1; the D gene is possibly TRBD1 (5 bases). V was pared by 3 bases and J by 6 bases, with 11 bases between. Germline assignment: CDR1 KGHSH and CDR2 LQKENI. The CDR3 is made up of 13 amino acids. Here the CDR3 DNA reads TGTGCCAGCTCACCGGGTGGGGGGGCTGAAGCTTTCTTT. Its protein product is CASSPGGGAEAFF.

In DNA, the CDR3 is TGTGCCAGTAGCGTTCAGGGGGCCCTTGGATATGGCTACACCTTC. It codes for CASSVQGALGYGYTF. The chain combines TRBV19 with TRBJ1-2; 8 nucleotides align to TRBD1. This CDR3 comprises 15 residues. V lost 6 bases and J lost 5; bases outside the gene matches: 11. Germline loops: CDR1 LNHDA, CDR2 SQIVND (reference sequence). The full variable domain, rest sourced from reference TRBV19 and TRBJ1-2, is DGGITQSPKYLFRKEGQNVTLSCEQNLNHDAMYWYRQDPGQGLRLIYYSQIVNDFQKGDIAEGYSVSREKKESFPLTVTSAQKNPTAFYLCASSVQGALGYGYTFGSGTRLTVV.

This chain joins TRBV28 and TRBJ2-2, with TRBD2 identical over 8 bases. V was pared by 7 bases and J by 7 bases, with 11 bases of the junction left unmatched. CDR3 length: 15 amino acids. The germline V gene has CDR1 MDHEN and CDR2 SYDVKM. The CDR3 spells CASNRNGGVVGELFF. The DNA for the CDR3 is TGTGCCAGCAATAGAAACGGGGGGGTAGTCGGGGAGCTGTTTTTT.

For the CDR3, the DNA is TGTGCCAGCAGCCAGCGGACTAGCGGGGGGGCCAATGAGCAGTTCTTC. Amino acid sequence: CASSQRTSGGANEQFF. V is TRBV7-8 and J is TRBJ2-1; 15 nucleotides match TRBD2. After removal of 5 bases from V and 6 bases from J, the junction contained 5 bases not matched to a gene. Germline V lookup: CDR1 SGHVS, CDR2 FQNEAQ. CDR3 length equals 16 residues.

The rearrangement joins TRBV19 to TRBJ1-2; D perhaps matches TRBD1 (5 bases). The germline gives CDR1 LNHDA, CDR2 SQIVND (reference sequence). The CDR3 extends over 13 amino acids. The V and J ends lost 6 bases and 1 base respectively, with 9 bases between them. The CDR3 DNA reads as TGTGCCAGTAGGATGGGACTTAACTATGGCTACACCTTC. Amino acids: CASRMGLNYGYTF.

This chain joins TRBV7-9 and TRBJ2-5; TRBD2 is a possible D gene (6 bases). Per germline, CDR1 SEHNR and CDR2 FQNEAQ (reference sequence). V lost 5 bases and J 2 bases, leaving 15 bases between the germline ends. The CDR3 consists of 15 residues. For the CDR3, the DNA is TGTGCCAGCAGCCCAAGTTGGGGGGAACAAGAGACCCAGTACTTC. Translated: CASSPSWGEQETQYF.

The rearrangement uses TRBV7-6 and TRBJ2-2; TRBD1 might be the D (5 bases). Germline V gene data show CDR1 as SGHVS and CDR2 as FNYEAQ. CDR3 length: 16 amino acids. V was trimmed by 0 bases and J by 4 bases, leaving 12 bases between them. The CDR3 reads CASSLAQGWGTGELFF. The CDR3 nucleotides read TGTGCCAGCAGCTTAGCTCAGGGATGGGGCACCGGGGAGCTGTTTTTT.

This clone was recorded a few times. This chain links TRBV7-3 with TRBJ2-1; no clear D gene. V shed 1 base and J shed 10 bases, with 11 bases lying between them. The germline CDR1 and CDR2 sequences are SGHTA and FQGTGA. The CDR3 has 13 amino acids. This CDR3 is CASSLSEVQEQFF. The CDR3 bases are TGTGCCAGCAGCTTAAGTGAGGTTCAGGAGCAGTTCTTC. Drawing the rest from reference TRBV7-3 and TRBJ2-1, the complete variable domain is GAGVSQTPSNKVTEKGKYVELRCDPISGHTALYWYRQSLGQGPEFLIYFQGTGAADDSGLPNDRFFAVRPEGSVSTLKIQRTERGDSAVYLCASSLSEVQEQFFGPGTRLTVL.

This chain links TRBV28 with TRBJ2-4, with D hard to call. The V and J ends lost 7 bases and 8 bases respectively, with 9 bases between them. Germline CDR1 and CDR2: MDHEN and SYDVKM. This CDR3 is built from 11 residues. CDR3 bases: TGTGCCAGCACCTCTATGTACATTCAGTACTTC. Translating gives CASTSMYIQYF.

The genes are TRBV6-1 and TRBJ1-5, with D tentatively TRBD1 (5 bases). With 2 bases removed from V and 5 bases from J, the gap between germline ends came to 13 bases. Germline V gene sequence: CDR1 MNHNS, CDR2 SASEGT. The CDR3 has 15 residues. The CDR3 protein is CASSEWQGQDQPQHF. As DNA, the CDR3 is TGTGCCAGCAGTGAATGGCAGGGCCAGGATCAGCCCCAGCATTTT.

The genes are TRBV28 and TRBJ2-5; D possibly corresponds to TRBD2 (5 bases). This CDR3 has 14 amino acids. Trimming shortened V by 6 bases and J by 2 bases, and 13 bases separated the two germline ends. The V gene's germline CDR1 is MDHEN and CDR2 SYDVKM. CDR3 nucleotide sequence: TGTGCCAGCAGCTCCTCGGACTTACAAGAGACCCAGTACTTC. The encoded protein is CASSSSDLQETQYF.

The chain couples TRBV29-1 to TRBJ2-3; 9 bases are a match to TRBD1. Germline CDR1 reads SQVTM; CDR2 reads ANQGSEA. J was trimmed by 3 bases and V by 8 bases; bases with no gene match: 12. This CDR3 spans 15 amino acids. The CDR3 loop is CSLGGGTGRTDTQYF. The CDR3, as DNA: TGCAGCCTCGGTGGGGGGACAGGGAGAACAGATACGCAGTATTTT.

This chain uses TRBV14 with TRBJ1-2; D may be TRBD1 (5 bases). The CDR3 has 16 residues. The V gene's germline CDR1 is SGHDN and CDR2 FVKESK. Trimming cost V 3 bases and J 4 bases, with 18 bases left between them. For the CDR3, the DNA is TGTGCCAGCAGCCAGGTGGTGGGGGGAACCTCCTATGGCTACACCTTC. Encoded protein: CASSQVVGGTSYGYTF.

This clone was seen just once. The chain joins TRBV9 to TRBJ1-2; D not resolved. CDR3 length equals 16 residues. Deletions cut 3 bases from V and 0 bases from J, with 15 bases between. Germline assignment: CDR1 SGDLS and CDR2 YYNGEE. The CDR3 spells CASSADSAPANYGYTF. For the CDR3, the DNA is TGTGCCAGCAGCGCTGACTCAGCACCTGCTAACTATGGCTACACCTTC.